These 13 T cell receptor beta chains came from one sample sequenced in a study of shared clonotypes between healthy human individuals. Here immunoSEQ multiplex PCR was the method, and the copy in TCRdb shows in-frame clones only, minus some. The sample carries about 1,900,000 clones, approximately 95% recorded once. Positive CCR7 selection of CD45RO-negative cells yielded the naive CD8 cells, and terminally differentiated effector memory CD45RA+ cells were excluded. The sample consisted of naive CD8+ T cells sorted from blood. These receptors originate from a man between 18 and 35 years old in good health.

This clone appeared a few times. An end of the junction does not agree with germline; a read error may underlie this. This chain connects TRBV7-2 to TRBJ2-5, with TRBD1 identical over 9 bases. Germline V lookup: CDR1 SGHTA, CDR2 FQGNSA. This CDR3 is built from 16 residues. The CDR3 reads CASSPFVGQGQGTQYF. CDR3 nucleotides: TGTGCCAGCAGCCCATTCGTAGGACAGGGGCAAGGGACCCAGTACTTC.

CDR3 in DNA: TGTGCCAGCGGCGACAGCCAGAACACTGAAGCTTTCTTT. Its protein product is CASGDSQNTEAFF. V gene TRBV9 combines with J gene TRBJ1-1, with D possibly being TRBD1 (5 bases). The CDR3 extends over 13 amino acids. V was cut by 7 bases and J by 1 base, with 11 bases left in between. Germline-derived CDR1 and CDR2 are SGDLS and YYNGEE.

The rearrangement joins TRBV5-1 to TRBJ2-1; the match to TRBD2 covers 9 bases. Germline loops: CDR1 SGHRS, CDR2 YFSETQ. The CDR3 has 18 amino acids. V shed 4 bases, J shed 5 bases, and the junction held 16 bases outside the gene matches. CDR3 sequence (DNA): TGCGCCAGCAGCGCCCCCGTGGGCGGGGGGGCCCTCGACAATGAGCAGTTCTTC. This gives the protein CASSAPVGGGALDNEQFF. Full variable domain (outside the CDR3, taken from reference TRBV5-1 and TRBJ2-1): KAGVTQTPRYLIKTRGQQVTLSCSPISGHRSVSWYQQTPGQGLQFLFEYFSETQRNKGNFPGRFSGRQFSNSRSEMNVSTLELGDSALYLCASSAPVGGGALDNEQFFGPGTRLTVL.

The rearrangement uses TRBV30 and TRBJ2-2; the D is unclear. The CDR3 length is 13 residues. CDR1 is GTSNPN, CDR2 SVGIG, per germline (reference sequence). Trimming took off 3 bases at V and 5 bases at J, with 10 bases between the two ends. The CDR3 sequence is CAWSPLGTGELFF. CDR3 in DNA: TGTGCCTGGAGCCCCCTAGGGACCGGGGAGCTGTTTTTT.

This sequence joins TRBV4-1 and TRBJ2-7; D unresolved. This CDR3 is 14 amino acids long. CDR1 and CDR2 (germline): MGHRA, YSYEKL. V was pared by 1 base and J by 3 bases, with 10 bases between. The CDR3 sequence: CASSQADGFYEQYF. The CDR3 DNA reads as TGCGCCAGCAGCCAAGCGGACGGCTTCTACGAGCAGTACTTC.

For this clone: The sample has other DNA sequences that encode this CDR3 too. This chain links TRBV5-4 with TRBJ2-7; 10 bases are a match to TRBD1. Germline V gene data show CDR1 as SGHNT and CDR2 as YYREEE (reference sequence). The junction had 2 bases not matched to a gene; V was cut back by 1 base and J by 4 bases. This CDR3 spans 14 amino acids. The CDR3 is CASSLPGQGYEQYF. The CDR3 DNA sequence: TGTGCCAGCAGCTTGCCGGGACAGGGGTACGAGCAGTACTTC.

This chain links TRBV5-4 with TRBJ2-7, with TRBD1 as a possible D gene (6 bases). The CDR3 covers 13 residues. CDR1 is SGHNT and CDR2 is YYREEE in the germline V gene (reference sequence). With 5 bases removed from V and 3 bases from J, the gap between germline ends came to 12 bases. The CDR3 DNA sequence: TGTGCCAGCAGTATTGGGGGACACTACGAGCAGTACTTC. Translating gives CASSIGGHYEQYF.

Written as DNA, the CDR3 is TGCGCCAGCAGCCAAGAGCGGAACAGGGCGTACAATGAGCAGTTCTTC. Translating it yields CASSQERNRAYNEQFF. The V call is TRBV4-3, the J call TRBJ2-1; TRBD1 is a possible D gene (6 bases). CDR3 length: 16 residues. Germline V gene sequence: CDR1 LGHNA, CDR2 YSLEER. V lost 0 bases and J 4 bases, leaving 13 bases between the germline ends.

To note about this clone: At the DNA level, this CDR3 is encoded by other sequences in the same sample as well. The chain recombines TRBV7-9 with TRBJ2-3; the match to TRBD2 covers 15 bases. The CDR3 length is 16 residues. Looked up from germline, CDR1 is SEHNR and CDR2 is FQNEAQ (reference sequence). Trimming took 4 bases from V and 5 from J; bases not matched to a gene: 4. The CDR3 region has the DNA TGTGCCAGCAGCTCCGGACTAGCGGGAGGGGGAGATACGCAGTATTTT. Protein product: CASSSGLAGGGDTQYF.

V and J are TRBV7-8 and TRBJ2-1; unclear D gene. In germline, CDR1 is SGHVS, CDR2 FQNEAQ. Deletions cut 5 bases from V and 11 bases from J, with 19 bases between. The CDR3 runs to 14 residues. The CDR3 is CASSPLSGGEKQFF. CDR3 sequence (DNA): TGTGCCAGCAGCCCCCTATCAGGCGGAGAGAAGCAGTTCTTC. Looking up the rest from reference TRBV7-8 and TRBJ2-1 gives the full variable domain: GAGVSQSPRYKVAKRGQDVALRCDPISGHVSLFWYQQALGQGPEFLTYFQNEAQLDKSGLPSDRFFAERPEGSVSTLKIQRTQQEDSAVYLCASSPLSGGEKQFFGPGTRLTVL.

V is TRBV4-1 and J is TRBJ2-7; D possibly corresponds to TRBD1 (6 bases). The CDR3 is made up of 15 amino acids. The V end was cut by 1 base, the J end by 4 bases, with 14 bases between. CDR1 and CDR2 (germline): MGHRA, YSYEKL. The CDR3 nucleotides read TGCGCCAGCAGCCAAGGACAGGTCTCCGCTTACGAGCAGTACTTC. As protein: CASSQGQVSAYEQYF.

This chain connects TRBV28 to TRBJ1-1; 7 nucleotides line up with TRBD1. In germline, CDR1 is MDHEN, CDR2 SYDVKM. The CDR3 contains 14 residues. The trim removed 5 bases at V and 5 bases at J, leaving 8 bases unmatched. The CDR3 nucleotides read TGTGCCAGCAGTATCTACAGGGGAGGAACTGAAGCTTTCTTT. It yields the protein CASSIYRGGTEAFF.

This chain joins TRBV28 and TRBJ1-2; D is unclear. This CDR3 has 15 residues. Trimming removed 0 bases at V and 1 base at J, with 9 bases between. CDR1 is MDHEN and CDR2 is SYDVKM in the germline V gene. The CDR3 region is CASSLWQQLNYGYTF. CDR3 nucleotide sequence: TGTGCCAGCAGTTTATGGCAACAGCTTAACTATGGCTACACCTTC.